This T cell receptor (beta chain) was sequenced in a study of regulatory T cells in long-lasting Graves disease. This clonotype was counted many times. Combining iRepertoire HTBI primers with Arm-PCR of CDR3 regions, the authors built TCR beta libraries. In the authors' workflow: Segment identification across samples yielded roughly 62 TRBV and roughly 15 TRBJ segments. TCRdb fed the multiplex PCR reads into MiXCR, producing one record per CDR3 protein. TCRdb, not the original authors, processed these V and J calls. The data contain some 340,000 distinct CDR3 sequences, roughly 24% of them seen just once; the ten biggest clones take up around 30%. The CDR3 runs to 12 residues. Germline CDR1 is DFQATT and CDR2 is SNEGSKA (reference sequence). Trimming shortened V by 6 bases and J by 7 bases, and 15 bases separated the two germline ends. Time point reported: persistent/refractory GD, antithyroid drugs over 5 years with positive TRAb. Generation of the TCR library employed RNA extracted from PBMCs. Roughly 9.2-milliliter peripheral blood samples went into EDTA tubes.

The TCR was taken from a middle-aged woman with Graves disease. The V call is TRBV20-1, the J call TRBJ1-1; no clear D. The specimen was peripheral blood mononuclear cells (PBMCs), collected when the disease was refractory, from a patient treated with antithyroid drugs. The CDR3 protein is CSARTGWDEAFF. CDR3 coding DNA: TGCAGTGCCCGGACGGGTTGGGATGAAGCTTTCTTT.